This T cell receptor beta chain originates from a study of T cell responses to AZD1222 COVID-19 vaccine. Overall study findings and caveats: There were mostly white British donors and more females than males, and clonal diversity was possibly underestimated.

Clones were sequenced by immunoSEQ multiplex PCR, and TCRdb holds only the in-frame ones, with some missing. The table has some 80,000 clones, about 82% seen once. Regarding this clone: Its antigen is not known.

The CDR3 totals 13 residues. V lost 2 bases, J lost 5 bases, and 12 bases lay in between. The germline V gene has CDR1 GTSNPN and CDR2 SVGIG (reference sequence). The TCR comes from an adult in good health. The input for sequencing was peripheral blood, taken on day 0 of AZD1222 vaccination. The chain employs TRBV30 and TRBJ2-5; D is perhaps TRBD2 (6 bases). CDR3 sequence: CAWSSAGRETQYF. The CDR3, as DNA: TGTGCCTGGAGTAGTGCGGGACGGGAGACCCAGTACTTC. The full variable domain, in which reference TRBV30 and TRBJ2-5 provide the parts outside the CDR3, is SQTIHQWPATLVQPVGSPLSLECTVEGTSNPNLYWYRQAAGRGLQLLFYSVGIGQISSEVPQNLSASRPQDRQFILSSKKLLLSDSGFYLCAWSSAGRETQYFGPGTRLLVL.